What follows is one TCR gamma chain and its context. Its matching antigen is unknown. Sequences come from RNA converted to cDNA by reverse transcription. Multiplex PCR used pooled V-gene forward primers and a constant-region reverse primer to amplify CDR3s. TCRdb used CATT to re-call clones from the multiplex PCR reads. The profile shows approximately 11,000 gamma-chain clones, approximately 40% of them singletons. The data stem from a study of Vδ1+ human thymocytes. This CDR3 is built from 12 residues. Losses at the gene ends were 2 bases for V and 6 bases for J; bases not matched to a gene: 4. In germline, CDR1 is EGSTGY, CDR2 YDSYTSSV. Study-wide findings and caveats: Thymic TRG and TRD repertoires appeared highly polyclonal. TRD repertoires were essentially private, unlike widely shared TRG clonotypes.

The chain joins TRGV4 to TRGJ1 or TRGJ2. Sequenced input: Vdelta1+ gamma-delta thymocytes from the thymus. Subset here: FACS-sorted CD3+ TCRalphabeta- TCRVdelta1+ TCRVdelta2- thymocytes. The source is a boy younger than two who had congenital heart surgery. CDR3 sequence reads: CATWDEGYKKLF. In DNA, the CDR3 is TGTGCCACCTGGGATGAGGGTTATAAGAAACTCTTT.